Listed below are T cell receptor beta chains from one sample, sequenced in a study of T cells after yellow fever vaccination. TCRdb analysed the 5' RACE reads with MiXCR anew, one entry per CDR3 protein. This repertoire shows about 320,000 distinct CDR3 sequences, around 13% found once; its top ten account for roughly 3.1%. Here the sequenced sample was CD4+ T cells sorted from PBMCs, taken 15 days after the yellow fever booster vaccination. The receptors here all came from a man younger than 35 who received the YFV17D yellow fever vaccine. The conserved cysteine and the conserved F or W are not part of the CDR3 here. Fields, in order: J gene, V gene, CDR3 protein.

j_gene: TRBJ2-3
v_gene: TRBV24-1
CDR3aa: ATSDHDRGPDTQY

j_gene: TRBJ1-6
v_gene: TRBV20-1
CDR3aa: SARRGRGWNSPLH

j_gene: TRBJ2-6
v_gene: TRBV5-1
CDR3aa: ASSLASMGSGANVLT

j_gene: TRBJ1-4
v_gene: TRBV4-2
CDR3aa: ASSLLGTGDEKLF

j_gene: TRBJ2-3
v_gene: TRBV20-1
CDR3aa: SAEGGNTDTQY

j_gene: TRBJ1-5
v_gene: TRBV9
CDR3aa: ASSVVGAPNQPQH

j_gene: TRBJ1-1
v_gene: TRBV6-5
CDR3aa: ASSYQDRAF

j_gene: TRBJ2-1
v_gene: TRBV4-1
CDR3aa: ASSQDRGSSYNEQF

j_gene: TRBJ1-1
v_gene: TRBV7-9
CDR3aa: ASSLERTGYPEAF

j_gene: TRBJ2-3
v_gene: TRBV24-1
CDR3aa: ATSDPARGNSDTQY

j_gene: TRBJ1-5
v_gene: TRBV7-9
CDR3aa: ASSLAGHGVNQPQH

j_gene: TRBJ1-4
v_gene: TRBV20-1
CDR3aa: SASGGQPVPNEKLF

j_gene: TRBJ1-5
v_gene: TRBV7-9
CDR3aa: ASSSIQGINQPQH

j_gene: TRBJ2-3
v_gene: TRBV2
CDR3aa: ASSTGTSQSDTQY

j_gene: TRBJ1-6
v_gene: TRBV7-9
CDR3aa: ASKRRTGEDSPLH

j_gene: TRBJ2-5
v_gene: TRBV5-4
CDR3aa: ASSLGQPGRVAQY

j_gene: TRBJ1-2
v_gene: TRBV12-3/TRBV12-4
CDR3aa: ASSLTGAGAYGYT

j_gene: TRBJ1-6
v_gene: TRBV21-1
CDR3aa: ASSKEAGLKPHALPPNNSPLH

j_gene: TRBJ1-2
v_gene: TRBV20-1
CDR3aa: SAYILGYGYT

j_gene: TRBJ2-2
v_gene: TRBV6-6
CDR3aa: ASSYSGLADNTGELF

j_gene: TRBJ2-3
v_gene: TRBV18
CDR3aa: ASSPAGTGGDTQY

j_gene: TRBJ2-3
v_gene: TRBV4-3
CDR3aa: ASSRGGGALDTQY

j_gene: TRBJ1-2
v_gene: TRBV20-1
CDR3aa: SARPFDGGYT

j_gene: TRBJ2-1
v_gene: TRBV3-1
CDR3aa: ASSQDLASNEQF

j_gene: TRBJ2-5
v_gene: TRBV7-6
CDR3aa: ASSASTGAQTQY

j_gene: TRBJ1-1
v_gene: TRBV13
CDR3aa: ASSSSGLGLNTEAF

j_gene: TRBJ2-1
v_gene: TRBV5-3
CDR3aa: ARSLTGCEQF

j_gene: TRBJ1-1
v_gene: TRBV29-1
CDR3aa: SVPSDFNTEAF

j_gene: TRBJ2-2
v_gene: TRBV20-1
CDR3aa: SARVGKNTGELF

j_gene: TRBJ1-2
v_gene: TRBV6-1
CDR3aa: ASSEGASGNYGYT

j_gene: TRBJ2-6
v_gene: TRBV12-3/TRBV12-4
CDR3aa: ASSTGPHSGANVLT

j_gene: TRBJ1-2
v_gene: TRBV12-3/TRBV12-4
CDR3aa: ASRPGQGTFLDYGYT

j_gene: TRBJ1-2
v_gene: TRBV20-1
CDR3aa: SARTRDRGNYGYT

j_gene: TRBJ1-2
v_gene: TRBV29-1
CDR3aa: SAVQGSHSYGYT

j_gene: TRBJ2-2
v_gene: TRBV7-2
CDR3aa: ASSPDAGFFGELF

j_gene: TRBJ2-1
v_gene: TRBV20-1
CDR3aa: SARGSTGSSYNEQF

j_gene: TRBJ2-1
v_gene: TRBV9
CDR3aa: ASSVVMGLGAGEQF

j_gene: TRBJ2-1
v_gene: TRBV20-1
CDR3aa: SANPGLAGINEQF

j_gene: TRBJ2-7
v_gene: TRBV29-1
CDR3aa: SAPGRIYEQY

j_gene: TRBJ2-6
v_gene: TRBV7-3
CDR3aa: ASSLIGGANVLT